These 9 T cell receptor beta chains originate from one sample sequenced in a study of circulating and synovial CD4+ cells in juvenile arthritis. Assay used: immunoSEQ multiplex PCR; TCRdb lists only in-frame clones, some missing. Of 3,000 to 4,000 clones in the sample, less than 85% were seen once. What was sequenced was CD4+ T cells from synovial fluid. All receptors come from a human donor with juvenile idiopathic arthritis.

With regard to this clone: At one end, the junction sequence differs from germline, possibly due to a read error. The chain employs TRBV10-3 and TRBJ2-5; 7 bases fit TRBD2. Germline CDR1 reads ENHRY; CDR2 reads SYGVKD. The CDR3 consists of 16 residues. The CDR3 DNA reads TGTGCCATCAGTGAGTCCAGCGGGGCAACCCAAGAGGCCCAGTACTTC. It yields the protein CAISESSGATQEAQYF.

The chain employs TRBV6-1 and TRBJ2-7, with TRBD2 identical over 7 bases. Germline CDR1 and CDR2: MNHNS and SASEGT. The CDR3 totals 14 residues. The J segment lost 0 bases and the V segment lost 10 bases, leaving 9 bases of the junction unmatched. CDR3 region: CATAGDLGSYEQYF. CDR3 in DNA: TGTGCCACCGCGGGGGACCTCGGCTCCTACGAGCAGTACTTC.

The chain employs TRBV6-5 and TRBJ2-7; D remains ambiguous. The CDR3 covers 13 residues. V lost 5 bases to trimming and J lost 0 bases, with 8 bases between them. The germline gives CDR1 MNHEY, CDR2 SVGAGI. The CDR3 DNA reads TGTGCCAGCAGTCGACACTCCTCCTACGAGCAGTACTTC. Translated, it gives CASSRHSSYEQYF.

The chain has TRBV7-2 and TRBJ2-2, with a tentative D call TRBD2 (6 bases). Germline V gene data show CDR1 as SGHTA and CDR2 as FQGNSA. The V end was cut by 0 bases, the J end by 3 bases, with 8 bases between. The CDR3 extends over 15 amino acids. This CDR3 reads CASSLAGDYTGELFF. As DNA, the CDR3 is TGTGCCAGCAGCTTAGCCGGGGACTACACCGGGGAGCTGTTTTTT.

This chain joins TRBV28 and TRBJ2-4, with 10 bases aligning to TRBD2. V lost 6 bases and J lost 0; bases outside the gene matches: 11. This CDR3 has 18 amino acids. Germline values: CDR1 MDHEN, CDR2 SYDVKM. CDR3 in amino acids: CASSVAGGRILAKNIQYF. CDR3 in DNA: TGTGCCAGCAGCGTAGCGGGGGGAAGGATCTTAGCCAAAAACATTCAGTACTTC.

The V and J genes are TRBV6-1 and TRBJ1-5; TRBD1 aligns across 9 bases. V lost 6 bases, J lost 8 bases, and 5 bases stayed unmatched. This CDR3 spans 13 amino acids. Germline V gene sequence: CDR1 MNHNS, CDR2 SASEGT. CDR3 in amino acids: CASSLRTGEPQHF. Here the CDR3 DNA reads TGTGCCAGCAGCCTCCGGACAGGGGAGCCCCAGCATTTT.

The gene calls are TRBV4-1 and TRBJ2-1, with 8 bases lining up with TRBD1. Germline V gives CDR1 MGHRA, CDR2 YSYEKL. V dropped 0 bases and J dropped 5; count of bases not matched to a gene: 9. The CDR3 has 17 amino acids. The CDR3 spells CASSQDPPRQGNNEQFF. The CDR3 bases are TGCGCCAGCAGCCAAGATCCCCCTCGACAGGGGAACAATGAGCAGTTCTTC.

In regard to this clone: The same CDR3 also results from other DNA sequences found in this sample. The CDR3 loop reads CASSYGQEPGTDTQYF. In DNA form, the CDR3 reads TGTGCCAGCAGTTACGGACAGGAACCGGGCACAGATACGCAGTATTTT. The chain recombines TRBV6-6 with TRBJ2-3; 7 bases line up with TRBD1. The germline V gene encodes CDR1 MNHNY and CDR2 SVGAGI (reference sequence). Germline trimming cut 2 bases from V and 1 base from J; bases unmatched to any gene: 6. The CDR3 is 16 residues long.

The V gene is TRBV28, the J gene TRBJ1-2, with 9 bases identical to TRBD1. With V trimmed by 1 base and J by 3 bases, 6 bases remained unmatched. CDR1 is MDHEN, CDR2 SYDVKM, per germline. The CDR3 extends over 16 amino acids. This CDR3 reads CASSLLSQGADYGYTF. The CDR3 DNA is TGTGCCAGCAGTTTATTGTCACAGGGGGCAGACTATGGCTACACCTTC.